The clone carrying this T cell receptor (beta chain) was detected many times. Germline CDR1 is SGHRS and CDR2 is YFSETQ. The CDR3 is 15 amino acids. Trimming cost V 0 bases and J 7 bases; bases outside gene matches: 8. The source of the sample is a study of T cells in Graves' hyperthyroidism and ophthalmopathy. TCR beta CDR3 sequences were amplified from RNA transcripts. With the HTBI primer set, the TCR CDR3 went through a first round of RT-PCR. TCRdb re-analysed the multiplex PCR reads in MiXCR, keeping a single row per CDR3 protein. Here the sample spans a few hundred thousand distinct CDR3 sequences, 17% being singletons.

Sequencing was done on a sample of blood. The TCR was taken from a woman between 18 and 29 years old with Graves' ophthalmopathy. The chain combines TRBV5-1 with TRBJ1-1; 8 nucleotides line up with TRBD1. The CDR3, as DNA: TGCGCCAGCAGCTTGGAACAGGGGGTTGACATTGAAGCTTTCTTT. It is translated as CASSLEQGVDIEAFF.